This T cell receptor (beta chain) appears in the sequencing data of a study of OX40 agonist ivuxolimab in advanced cancers. Background on the study: People in dose escalation had one of these cancers: hepatocellular carcinoma, melanoma, renal cell or head and neck cancer. Under the entry rules, prior anti-PD-1, anti-PD-L1 or anti-CTLA-4 therapy was allowed, and roughly 43% had some.

General study points: Expanded clones were, on average, more numerous among CD8+ T cells than CD4+. Normalized expansion of T-cell clones was also low for some nonresponders.

The data were produced by immunoSEQ multiplex PCR, yet TCRdb's version contains in-frame clones alone and is incomplete. The sample lists roughly 80,000 clones; about nine tenths were seen once. This clone occurred once. Its antigen is undetermined. CDR1 MDHEN and CDR2 SYDVKM come from the germline V gene. Germline trimming cut 6 bases from V and 4 bases from J; bases unmatched to any gene: 9. The CDR3 loop spans 15 amino acids. The J gene is TRBJ1-2, the V gene TRBV28; 9 bases match TRBD1. The source material was CD4+ or CD8+ T cells sorted from blood, sampled in a trial of the OX40 agonist ivuxolimab. The source is an adult with an advanced solid tumor such as melanoma, head and neck, liver or kidney cancer. This CDR3 is CASRSSGTGTYGYTF. The DNA of the CDR3 is TGTGCCAGCAGGTCCTCAGGGACAGGGACCTATGGCTACACCTTC.